This TCR beta chain was profiled in a study of OX40 agonist ivuxolimab in advanced cancers. On the study more broadly: The study enrolled dose-escalation patients with hepatocellular carcinoma, melanoma, renal cell or head and neck cancer. Earlier anti-PD-1, anti-PD-L1 or anti-CTLA-4 therapy was permitted; about 44% had received some.

Data came from immunoSEQ multiplex PCR; TCRdb stores just in-frame clones and leaves some out. In the table there are about 64,000 clones, 80% to 90% of which are singletons. Specimen: CD4+ or CD8+ T cells sorted from blood, collected in a trial of the OX40 agonist ivuxolimab. The receptor was derived from an adult with an advanced solid tumor such as melanoma, head and neck, liver or kidney cancer.

CDR3 region: CASSSRTTMNTEAFF. CDR3 DNA: TGTGCCAGCAGCTCTCGGACAACTATGAACACTGAAGCTTTCTTT. The V gene is TRBV7-2, the J gene TRBJ1-1, with a weak D call TRBD1 (5 bases). V was clipped by 4 bases and J by 0 bases, with 12 bases between them. Germline values: CDR1 SGHTA, CDR2 FQGNSA. The CDR3 is 15 amino acids.